This is a list of T cell receptor beta chains from one sample in a study of cytomegalovirus exposure and HLA in healthy donors. Using immunoSEQ multiplex PCR, the repertoire was profiled, and TCRdb retains in-frame clones only, with some absent. The sample has about 58,000 clones, roughly 90% seen once. The sample comprised PBMCs. The receptors come from a young man in good health and CMV-seronegative. Both conserved end residues are part of each CDR3. The order of the fields is clone size, D gene, V gene, J gene, CDR3 DNA, CDR3 protein. The D gene is left open where the match is weak. Size is omitted from some rows. Given values are once, few, many or a class for expanded clones.

>.|TRBD1|TRBV2|TRBJ1-5
TGTGCCAGCACCTGGGACAGGGGAGAGCATCAGCCCCAGCATTTT
CASTWDRGEHQPQHF
>.|.|TRBV28|TRBJ2-7
TGTGCCAGCAGTTTCCGGCAGGGTTCCTACGAGCAGTACTTC
CASSFRQGSYEQYF
>.|.|TRBV2|TRBJ2-5
TGTGCCAGCAGCCCGGGCCAAGAGACCCAGTACTTC
CASSPGQETQYF
>.|.|TRBV6-5|TRBJ2-2
TGTGCCACGCAGAGGGTCTCCGCGAACACCGGGGAGCTGTTTTTT
CATQRVSANTGELFF
>.|.|TRBV29-1|TRBJ1-2
TGCAGCGTTGTCGGGACTGGGAACTATGGCTACACCTTC
CSVVGTGNYGYTF
>.|TRBD1|TRBV7-3|TRBJ2-2
TGTGCCAGCAGCGCCCAGGGGGCCGGGGAGCTGTTTTTT
CASSAQGAGELFF
>.|TRBD1|TRBV30|TRBJ1-2
TGTGCCGGACCGGGACAGGGGACTTTTGGCTACACCTTC
CAGPGQGTFGYTF
>.|.|TRBV4-1|TRBJ1-5
TGCGCCAGCAGCCAAGATGGCAGGAGCAATCAGCCCCAGCATTTT
CASSQDGRSNQPQHF
>.|TRBD2|TRBV7-6|TRBJ2-1
TGTGCCAGCAGCTTGAGCGGGGGTGAGCAGTTCTTC
CASSLSGGEQFF
>.|.|TRBV6-5|TRBJ1-1
TGTGCCAGCAGTCGTCAGGCGTTTGGCGACACTGAAGCTTTCTTT
CASSRQAFGDTEAFF
>.|TRBD1|TRBV29-1|TRBJ1-1
TGCAGCGTTGAAGGGGGCAGGGGGATCATGAACACTGAAGCTTTCTTT
CSVEGGRGIMNTEAFF
>few|.|TRBV2|TRBJ1-2
TGTGCCAGCAGCCGGGAACCTTATGGCTACACCTTC
CASSREPYGYTF
>.|.|TRBV29-1|TRBJ2-7
TGCAGCGTCGAGGGGGACTACTTC
CSVEGDYF
>.|TRBD1|TRBV28|TRBJ1-1
TGTGCCAGCAGTCCCTCAAGCAGGGGGCGGTATACTGAAGCTTTCTTT
CASSPSSRGRYTEAFF
>.|.|TRBV9|TRBJ1-2
TGTGCCAGCCGAGCGATCTATGGCTACACCTTC
CASRAIYGYTF
>.|TRBD1|TRBV28|TRBJ2-1
TGTGCCAGCATCCCTACAGGGGTCTTTCTAAATAATGAGCAGTTCTTC
CASIPTGVFLNNEQFF
>.|TRBD1|TRBV7-9|TRBJ1-5
TGTGCCAGCAGCTCCACCGGGACAGTGGGAAGCAATCAGCCCCAGCATTTT
CASSSTGTVGSNQPQHF
>.|.|TRBV6-6|TRBJ1-4
TGTGCCAGCAGTTACCGACAGAGTGATGAAAAACTGTTTTTT
CASSYRQSDEKLFF
>.|TRBD1|TRBV4-2|TRBJ2-7
TGTGCCAGCAGCCAAGATTCAGGGGGCGGTACCCCTCTCCGGTACTTC
CASSQDSGGGTPLRYF
>.|TRBD2|TRBV28|TRBJ2-3
TGTGCCAGCAGTTCTAGCGGTTATACGCAGTATTTT
CASSSSGYTQYF
>.|TRBD2|TRBV5-6|TRBJ2-5
TGTGCCAGCAGCTTGTTAGCGGGAGGAGAGACCCAGTACTTC
CASSLLAGGETQYF
>.|TRBD2|TRBV29-1|TRBJ2-3
TGCAGCGTTGAGGGCACTAGCGGGAATGTCCACGCAGATACGCAGTATTTT
CSVEGTSGNVHADTQYF
>.|.|TRBV6-5|TRBJ2-1
TGTGCCAGCAGCCAAGGTGGGGGCGATGAGCAGTTCTTC
CASSQGGGDEQFF
>.|.|TRBV4-1|TRBJ2-5
TGCGCCAGCAGCCAAGTAGCTCAACGAGGGGAGACCCAGTACTTC
CASSQVAQRGETQYF
>once|.|TRBV5-4|TRBJ2-1
TGTGCCAGCAGCCTCTCACTAGTCAATGAGCAGTTCTTC
CASSLSLVNEQFF
>few|.|TRBV7-9|TRBJ1-2
TGTGCCAGCAGCAACGCGCTGGGGGGGACTGGCTACACCTTC
CASSNALGGTGYTF
>.|TRBD2|TRBV2|TRBJ2-7
TGTGCCAGCAGTGAAGGGCGCGGGAGCTCCTACGAGCAGTACTTC
CASSEGRGSSYEQYF
>.|.|TRBV11-3|TRBJ1-5
TGTGCCAGCAGCTTAATCCGTCCCCTTATCAATCAGCCCCAGCATTTT
CASSLIRPLINQPQHF
>.|.|TRBV5-8|TRBJ2-5
TGTGCCAGCAGCCCTGATACGGAGGGGGCACAAGAGACCCAGTACTTC
CASSPDTEGAQETQYF
>.|.|TRBV30|TRBJ1-3
TGTGCCTGGAGGAACAGGGTGTCGGACACCATATATTTT
CAWRNRVSDTIYF
>.|TRBD1|TRBV4-2|TRBJ2-7
TGTGCCAGCAGCCAAGTTGGCGGGACAGGGGACTACGAGCAGTACTTC
CASSQVGGTGDYEQYF
>.|.|TRBV5-1|TRBJ2-2
TGCGCCAGCAGCGGAGAGACTAACACCGGGGAGCTGTTTTTT
CASSGETNTGELFF
>once|.|TRBV6-6|TRBJ2-1
TGTGCCAGCAGTTACTCGCGGCAGATACTTTACAATGAGCAGTTCTTC
CASSYSRQILYNEQFF
>.|.|TRBV28|TRBJ2-1
TGTGCCAGCAGTAGCGGCCCGGGACTTAAATACAATGAGCAGTTCTTC
CASSSGPGLKYNEQFF
>.|TRBD2|TRBV5-1|TRBJ2-7
TGCGCCAGCAGCTTGGACAGGGGACTAGCGTACGAGCAGTACTTC
CASSLDRGLAYEQYF
>.|.|TRBV5-6|TRBJ1-2
TGTGCCAGCAGCTTGGATCAGGCTAACTATGGCTACACCTTC
CASSLDQANYGYTF
>.|.|TRBV5-1|TRBJ2-7
TGCGCCAGCAGCTCCGGCGAGGGGGGGTCGGAGCAGTACTTC
CASSSGEGGSEQYF
>once|TRBD2|TRBV2|TRBJ2-1
TGTGCCAGCAGTGATCCGGGGATTAGCGGGAGCCCAACATACAATGAGCAGTTCTTC
CASSDPGISGSPTYNEQFF
>.|.|TRBV6-4|TRBJ2-5
TGTGCCAGCAGTGACGATAACGGTTTTGTATCCCAGTACTTC
CASSDDNGFVSQYF
>.|.|TRBV5-1|TRBJ2-3
TGCGCCAGCAGCTTTTCATCAGGGTTGGGTTCCACAGATACGCAGTATTTT
CASSFSSGLGSTDTQYF
>.|TRBD2|TRBV27|TRBJ2-1
TGTGCCAGCAGTTTATTTGCGGGAGTCGGCAATGAGCAGTTCTTC
CASSLFAGVGNEQFF
>.|.|TRBV12-5|TRBJ2-1
TGTGCTAGTGGTCCCCCGAGACTAGAGTCCAATGAGCAGTTCTTC
CASGPPRLESNEQFF
>.|.|TRBV18|TRBJ1-1
TGTGCCAGCTCACCGCACGACTGGGTGGAAAACACTGAAGCTTTCTTT
CASSPHDWVENTEAFF
>.|TRBD1|TRBV11-2|TRBJ1-1
TGTGCCAGCAGCTTCACAGGGGGTACTGAAGCTTTCTTT
CASSFTGGTEAFF
>once|TRBD2|TRBV9|TRBJ2-3
TGTGCCAGCAGCGCCCAGCGGGAGGGGGATACGCAGTATTTT
CASSAQREGDTQYF
>.|TRBD2|TRBV27|TRBJ2-7
TGTGCCAGCAGTTCCGGGACTAGCGGGAGCTCCGAGCAGTACTTC
CASSSGTSGSSEQYF
>.|TRBD2|TRBV2|TRBJ2-3
TGTGCCAGCAGTGAGCCGGAGCGGGAGTTCGCAGATACGCAGTATTTT
CASSEPEREFADTQYF